This T cell receptor beta chain emerged from a study of blood T cell repertoires in COVID-19. In the study overall: There were acute and convalescent COVID-19 samples, and they came from the United States, Italy and Spain.

Germline V gene lookup returns CDR1 GTSNPN and CDR2 SVGIG (reference sequence). CDR3 length: 14 amino acids. Trimming stripped 5 bases from V and 2 bases from J, with 14 bases between. Cohort 3 recovered donors had two negative PCRs, clearance, or symptom resolution. Original handling: Researchers report that nucleated cell counts were estimated from reference gene primer amplification. Assay used: immunoSEQ multiplex PCR; TCRdb lists only in-frame clones, some missing. V and J calls and clone size are copied from that table; D and trimming were computed from the DNA. The sample contains about 270,000 clones, more than 75% of which appear only once.

Sample: PBMCs or T cells enriched from blood (not recorded which). The chain links TRBV30 to TRBJ2-3; a possible D gene is TRBD2 (5 bases). The clonotype originates from a woman under 30 who had recovered from COVID-19. The CDR3 coding sequence is TGTGCCTGGGAGAATAGCGAGACCACAGATACGCAGTATTTT. Its translation: CAWENSETTDTQYF. The whole variable domain, filled in from reference TRBV30 and TRBJ2-3, reads SQTIHQWPATLVQPVGSPLSLECTVEGTSNPNLYWYRQAAGRGLQLLFYSVGIGQISSEVPQNLSASRPQDRQFILSSKKLLLSDSGFYLCAWENSETTDTQYFGPGTRLTVL.